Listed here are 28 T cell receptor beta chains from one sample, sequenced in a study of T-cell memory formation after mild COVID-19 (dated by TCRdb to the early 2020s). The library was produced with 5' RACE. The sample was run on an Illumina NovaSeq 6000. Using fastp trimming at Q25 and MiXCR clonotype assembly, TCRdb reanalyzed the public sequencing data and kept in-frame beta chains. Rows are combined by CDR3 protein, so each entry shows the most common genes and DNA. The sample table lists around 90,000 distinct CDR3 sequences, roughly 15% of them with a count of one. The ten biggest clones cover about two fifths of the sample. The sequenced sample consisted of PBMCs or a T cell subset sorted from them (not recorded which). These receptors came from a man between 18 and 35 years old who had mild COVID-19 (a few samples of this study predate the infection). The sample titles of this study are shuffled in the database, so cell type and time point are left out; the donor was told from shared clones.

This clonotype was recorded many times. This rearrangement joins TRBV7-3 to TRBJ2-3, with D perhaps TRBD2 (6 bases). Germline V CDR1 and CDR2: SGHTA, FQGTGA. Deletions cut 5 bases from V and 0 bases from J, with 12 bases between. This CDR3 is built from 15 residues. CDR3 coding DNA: TGTGCCAGCAGCCCTTTTGGGACTAGCACAGATACGCAGTATTTT. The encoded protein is CASSPFGTSTDTQYF.

CDR3 sequence: CASSHRDGLWQQFF. The CDR3 coding sequence is TGTGCCAGCAGTCACCGGGACGGCCTGTGGCAGCAGTTCTTC. V is TRBV2 and J is TRBJ2-1; D is perhaps TRBD1 or TRBD2 (5 bases each). CDR1 and CDR2 from the germline V gene are SNHLY and FYNNEI. The length of the CDR3 is 14 residues. The V and J ends lost 5 bases and 11 bases respectively, with 19 bases between them.

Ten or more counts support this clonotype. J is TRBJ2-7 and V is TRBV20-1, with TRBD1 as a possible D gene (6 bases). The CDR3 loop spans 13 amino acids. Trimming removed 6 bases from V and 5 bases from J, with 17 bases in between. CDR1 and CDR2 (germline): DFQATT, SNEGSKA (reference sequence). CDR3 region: CSANLQGVHEQYF. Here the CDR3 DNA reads TGCAGTGCAAACCTACAGGGAGTCCACGAGCAGTACTTC.

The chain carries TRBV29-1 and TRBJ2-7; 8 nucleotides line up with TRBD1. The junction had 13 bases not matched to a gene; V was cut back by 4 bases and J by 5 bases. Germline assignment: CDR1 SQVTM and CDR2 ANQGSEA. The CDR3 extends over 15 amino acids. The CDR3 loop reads CSVVSAQGALDEQYF. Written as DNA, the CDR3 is TGCAGCGTTGTTTCCGCCCAGGGGGCCCTCGACGAGCAGTACTTC.

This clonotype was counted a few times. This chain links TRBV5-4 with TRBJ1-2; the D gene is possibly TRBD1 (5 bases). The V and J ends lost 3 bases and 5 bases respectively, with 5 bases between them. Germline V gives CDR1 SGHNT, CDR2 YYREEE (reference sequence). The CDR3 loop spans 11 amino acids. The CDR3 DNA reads TGTGCCAGCAGCTCAGGGTATGGCTACACCTTC. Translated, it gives CASSSGYGYTF.

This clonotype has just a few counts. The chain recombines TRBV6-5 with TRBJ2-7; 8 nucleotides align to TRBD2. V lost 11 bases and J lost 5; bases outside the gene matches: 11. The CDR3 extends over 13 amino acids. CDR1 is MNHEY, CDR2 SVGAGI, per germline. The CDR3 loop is CAPTGGGPNEQYV. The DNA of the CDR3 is TGTGCCCCCACGGGAGGGGGGCCTAACGAGCAGTACGTC.

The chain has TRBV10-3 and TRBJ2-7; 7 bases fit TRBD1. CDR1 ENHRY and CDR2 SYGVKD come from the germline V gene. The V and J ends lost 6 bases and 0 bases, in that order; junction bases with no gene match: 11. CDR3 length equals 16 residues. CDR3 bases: TGTGCCATCAGGATCTTTACAGGGGTCAGCTCCTACGAGCAGTACTTC. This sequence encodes CAIRIFTGVSSYEQYF.

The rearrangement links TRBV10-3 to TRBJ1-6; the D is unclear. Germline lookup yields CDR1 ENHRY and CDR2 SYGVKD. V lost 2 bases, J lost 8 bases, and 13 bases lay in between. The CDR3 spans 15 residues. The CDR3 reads CAISELRTLDSPLHF. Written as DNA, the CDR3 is TGTGCCATCAGTGAGCTCCGGACTCTAGATTCACCCCTCCACTTT.

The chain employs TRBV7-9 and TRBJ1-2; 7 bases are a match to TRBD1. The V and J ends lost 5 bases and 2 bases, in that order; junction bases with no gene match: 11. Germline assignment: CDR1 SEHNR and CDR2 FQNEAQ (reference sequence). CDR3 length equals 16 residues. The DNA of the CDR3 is TGTGCCAGCAGCGGGGACAGAACGACCAAGAACTATGGCTACACCTTC. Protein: CASSGDRTTKNYGYTF.

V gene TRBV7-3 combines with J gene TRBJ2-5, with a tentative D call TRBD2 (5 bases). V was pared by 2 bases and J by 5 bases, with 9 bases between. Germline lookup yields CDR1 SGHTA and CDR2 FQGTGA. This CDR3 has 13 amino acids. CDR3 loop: CASSLVLDETQYF. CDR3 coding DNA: TGTGCCAGCAGCTTAGTACTAGATGAGACCCAGTACTTC.

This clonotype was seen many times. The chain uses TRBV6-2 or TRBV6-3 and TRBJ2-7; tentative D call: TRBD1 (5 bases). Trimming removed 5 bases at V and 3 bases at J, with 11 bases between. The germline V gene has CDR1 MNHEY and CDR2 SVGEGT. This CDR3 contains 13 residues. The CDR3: CASSKDKVYEQYF. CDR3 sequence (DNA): TGTGCCAGCAGTAAGGACAAGGTCTACGAGCAGTACTTC.

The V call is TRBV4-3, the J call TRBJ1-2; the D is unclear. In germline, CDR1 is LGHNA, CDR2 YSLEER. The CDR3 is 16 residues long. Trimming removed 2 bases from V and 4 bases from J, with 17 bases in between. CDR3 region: CASSQRGVGPSYGYTF. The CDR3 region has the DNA TGCGCCAGCAGCCAAAGAGGAGTAGGGCCGAGCTATGGCTACACCTTC.

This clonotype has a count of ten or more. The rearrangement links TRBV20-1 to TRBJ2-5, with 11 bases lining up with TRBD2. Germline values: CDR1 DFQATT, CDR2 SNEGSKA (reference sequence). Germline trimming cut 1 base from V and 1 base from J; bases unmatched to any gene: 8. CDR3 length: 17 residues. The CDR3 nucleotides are TGCAGTGCTAGAGGTGCCCTAGCGGGGGGCCGCCAAGAGACCCAGTACTTC. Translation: CSARGALAGGRQETQYF.

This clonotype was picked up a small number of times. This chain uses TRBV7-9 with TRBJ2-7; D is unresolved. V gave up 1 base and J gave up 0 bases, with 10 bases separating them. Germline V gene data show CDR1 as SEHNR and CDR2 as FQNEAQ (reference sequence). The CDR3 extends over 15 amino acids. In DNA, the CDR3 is TGTGCCAGCAGCTTAGGTTCGGCGCACTCCTACGAGCAGTACTTC. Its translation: CASSLGSAHSYEQYF.

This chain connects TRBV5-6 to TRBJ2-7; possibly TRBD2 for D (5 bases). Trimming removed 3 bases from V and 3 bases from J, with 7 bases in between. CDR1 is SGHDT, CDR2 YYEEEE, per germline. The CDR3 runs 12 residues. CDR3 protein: CASSWGDYEQYV. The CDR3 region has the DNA TGTGCCAGCAGCTGGGGAGACTACGAGCAGTACGTC.

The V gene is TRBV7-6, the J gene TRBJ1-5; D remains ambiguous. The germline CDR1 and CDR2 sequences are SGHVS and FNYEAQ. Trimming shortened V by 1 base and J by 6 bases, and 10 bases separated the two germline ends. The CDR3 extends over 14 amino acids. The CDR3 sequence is CASSLVGAGQPQHF. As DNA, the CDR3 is TGTGCCAGCAGCTTAGTGGGCGCGGGTCAGCCCCAGCATTTT. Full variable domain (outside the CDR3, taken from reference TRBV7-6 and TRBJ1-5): GAGVSQSPRYKVTKRGQDVALRCDPISGHVSLYWYRQALGQGPEFLTYFNYEAQQDKSGLPNDRFSAERPEGSISTLTIQRTEQRDSAMYRCASSLVGAGQPQHFGDGTRLSIL.

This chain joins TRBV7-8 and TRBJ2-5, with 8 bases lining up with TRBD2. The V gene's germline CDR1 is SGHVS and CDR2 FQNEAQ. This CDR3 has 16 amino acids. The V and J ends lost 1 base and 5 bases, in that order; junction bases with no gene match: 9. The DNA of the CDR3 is TGTGCCAGCAGCTTAGTGACGGGGGGGCCGCGGGAGACCCAGTACTTC. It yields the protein CASSLVTGGPRETQYF. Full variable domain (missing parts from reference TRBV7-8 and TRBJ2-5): GAGVSQSPRYKVAKRGQDVALRCDPISGHVSLFWYQQALGQGPEFLTYFQNEAQLDKSGLPSDRFFAERPEGSVSTLKIQRTQQEDSAVYLCASSLVTGGPRETQYFGPGTRLLVL.

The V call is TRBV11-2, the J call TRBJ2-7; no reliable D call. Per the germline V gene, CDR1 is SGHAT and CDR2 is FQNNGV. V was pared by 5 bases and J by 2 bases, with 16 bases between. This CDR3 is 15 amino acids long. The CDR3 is CASSVPFRQAYEQYF. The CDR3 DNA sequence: TGTGCCAGCAGCGTCCCGTTTCGACAAGCCTACGAGCAGTACTTC.

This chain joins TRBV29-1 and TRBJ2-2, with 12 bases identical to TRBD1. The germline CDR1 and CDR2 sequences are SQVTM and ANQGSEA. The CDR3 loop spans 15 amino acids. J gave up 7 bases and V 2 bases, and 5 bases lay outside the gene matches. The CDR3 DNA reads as TGCAGCGTTGAATCGGGACAGGGGGCCATCGGGGAGCTGTTTTTT. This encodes CSVESGQGAIGELFF.

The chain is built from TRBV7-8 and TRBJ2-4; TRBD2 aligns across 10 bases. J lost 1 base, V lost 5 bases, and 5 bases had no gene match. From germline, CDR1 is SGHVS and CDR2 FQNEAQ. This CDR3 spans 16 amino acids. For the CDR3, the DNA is TGTGCCAGCAGCCCAGCGGGGGGGGCCGCCAAAAACATTCAGTACTTC. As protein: CASSPAGGAAKNIQYF.

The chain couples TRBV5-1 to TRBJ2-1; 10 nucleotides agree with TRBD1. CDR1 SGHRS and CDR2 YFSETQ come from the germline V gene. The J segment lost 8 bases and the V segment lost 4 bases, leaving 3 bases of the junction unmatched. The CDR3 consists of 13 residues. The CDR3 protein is CASSLGTGDEQFF. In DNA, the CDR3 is TGCGCCAGCAGCCTAGGGACAGGGGATGAGCAGTTCTTC.

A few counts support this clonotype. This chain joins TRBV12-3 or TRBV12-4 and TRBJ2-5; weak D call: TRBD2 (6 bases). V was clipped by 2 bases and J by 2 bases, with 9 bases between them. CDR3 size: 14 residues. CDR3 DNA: TGTGCCAGCAGTTTATGGGGGGTGCAAGAGACCCAGTACTTC. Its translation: CASSLWGVQETQYF.

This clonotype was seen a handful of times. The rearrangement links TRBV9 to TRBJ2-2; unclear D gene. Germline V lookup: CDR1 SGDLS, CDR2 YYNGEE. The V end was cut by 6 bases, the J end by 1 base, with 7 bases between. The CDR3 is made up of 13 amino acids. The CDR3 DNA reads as TGTGCCAGCAATGCAGGGAACACCGGGGAGCTGTTTTTT. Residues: CASNAGNTGELFF.

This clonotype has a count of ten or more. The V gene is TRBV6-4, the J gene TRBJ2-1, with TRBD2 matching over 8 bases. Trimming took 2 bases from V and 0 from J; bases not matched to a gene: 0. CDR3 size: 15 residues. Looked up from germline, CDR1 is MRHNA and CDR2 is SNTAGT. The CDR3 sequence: CASSDTSGSYNEQFF. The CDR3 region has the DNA TGTGCCAGCAGTGACACTAGCGGCTCCTACAATGAGCAGTTCTTC.

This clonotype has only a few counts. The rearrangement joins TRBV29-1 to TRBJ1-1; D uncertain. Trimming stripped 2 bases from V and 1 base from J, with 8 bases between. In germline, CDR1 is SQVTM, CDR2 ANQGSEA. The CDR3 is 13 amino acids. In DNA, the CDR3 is TGCAGCGTTGAAATAGGAGGGAACACTGAAGCTTTCTTT. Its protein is CSVEIGGNTEAFF.

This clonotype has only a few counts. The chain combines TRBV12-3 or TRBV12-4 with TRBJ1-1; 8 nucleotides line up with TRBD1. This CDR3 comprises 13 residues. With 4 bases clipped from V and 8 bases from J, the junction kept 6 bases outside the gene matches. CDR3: CASSSPGGYEAFF. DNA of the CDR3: TGTGCCAGCAGTTCCCCAGGGGGCTACGAAGCTTTCTTT.

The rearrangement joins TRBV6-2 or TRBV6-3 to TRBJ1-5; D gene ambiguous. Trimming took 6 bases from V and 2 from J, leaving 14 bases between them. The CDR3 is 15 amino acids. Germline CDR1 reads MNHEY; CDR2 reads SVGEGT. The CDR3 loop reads CASRSPMLGNQPQHF. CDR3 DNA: TGTGCCAGCAGGAGCCCGATGTTGGGCAATCAGCCCCAGCATTTT.

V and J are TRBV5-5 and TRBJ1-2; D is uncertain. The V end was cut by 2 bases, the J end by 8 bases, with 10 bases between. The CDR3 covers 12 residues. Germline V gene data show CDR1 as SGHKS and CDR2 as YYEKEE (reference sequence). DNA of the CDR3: TGTGCCAGCAGCTTCGGTTCGCAAGGCTACACCTTC. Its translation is CASSFGSQGYTF. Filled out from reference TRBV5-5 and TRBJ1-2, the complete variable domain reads DAGVTQSPTHLIKTRGQQVTLRCSPISGHKSVSWYQQVLGQGPQFIFQYYEKEERGRGNFPDRFSARQFPNYSSELNVNALLLGDSALYLCASSFGSQGYTFGSGTRLTVV.